These 27 T cell receptor beta chains came from one sample sequenced in a study of CD8+ T cells in alopecia areata. cDNA serving as the sequencing template came from extracted, reverse transcribed RNA. Some clones are missing from TCRdb's copy, which holds only in-frame ones; the method was immunoSEQ multiplex PCR. Here the sample spans 95,000 to 100,000 clones, 55% to 75% being singletons. Stated treatment: oral pan-JAK inhibitor, 5-10 mg twice daily. The material was CD8+ T cells sorted from blood, obtained around week 55, from a patient treated with tofacitinib. Source of these receptors: a human donor with alopecia areata.

This sequence joins TRBV30 and TRBJ2-3, with TRBD1 as a possible D gene (6 bases). CDR1 and CDR2 (germline): GTSNPN, SVGIG (reference sequence). The CDR3 runs 14 residues. The V gene lost 5 bases and the J gene lost 4 bases, with 16 bases spanning the gap. The CDR3 loop is CAWETGFGADTQYF. The CDR3 DNA reads TGTGCCTGGGAGACAGGTTTTGGGGCAGATACGCAGTATTTT.

The gene calls are TRBV7-9 and TRBJ1-4; TRBD1 might be the D (5 bases). The V end was cut by 3 bases, the J end by 8 bases, with 13 bases between. The germline gives CDR1 SEHNR, CDR2 FQNEAQ (reference sequence). The CDR3 sequence is 14 residues long. The CDR3 bases are TGTGCCAGCAGCTTGGGGAGGTCAGGGGAAAAACTGTTTTTT. Its protein product is CASSLGRSGEKLFF.

The chain has TRBV4-1 and TRBJ1-6; no firm D call. Germline assignment: CDR1 MGHRA and CDR2 YSYEKL. The CDR3 consists of 14 residues. Trimming left V 4 bases short and J 11 bases short, with 15 bases between. The CDR3 loop reads CASSLITLNAPLHF. Written as DNA, the CDR3 is TGCGCCAGCAGCCTTATTACCCTAAATGCACCCCTCCACTTT.

This rearrangement joins TRBV5-6 to TRBJ2-5; D is ambiguous. V lost 4 bases and J 4 bases, leaving 14 bases between the germline ends. The CDR3 spans 14 residues. Germline V gene data show CDR1 as SGHDT and CDR2 as YYEEEE. CDR3 in amino acids: CASSRDTHGETQYF. CDR3 bases: TGTGCCAGCAGCCGAGATACCCACGGAGAGACCCAGTACTTC.

V and J are TRBV29-1 and TRBJ2-7; TRBD1 agrees at 7 bases. The CDR3 loop spans 13 amino acids. Germline V gene data show CDR1 as SQVTM and CDR2 as ANQGSEA. V shed 7 bases and J 3 bases; nucleotides not matched to a gene: 9. CDR3 protein: CSALPRDSYEQYF. The CDR3 DNA sequence: TGCAGCGCCCTACCCCGGGACAGCTACGAGCAGTACTTC.

Remarks on this clone: At one of its ends the junction is not consistent with the germline gene, which may arise from a read error. J is TRBJ2-1 and V is TRBV9, with unresolved D. There are 10 residues in the CDR3. Per germline, CDR1 SGDLS and CDR2 YYNGEE. The CDR3 nucleotides read TGTGCCAGCTCCGACAATGAGCAGTTCTTC. It specifies CASSDNEQFF.

This chain connects TRBV5-1 to TRBJ1-6; 10 bases fit TRBD1. CDR1 and CDR2 (germline): SGHRS, YFSETQ. This CDR3 region has 15 residues. The V gene end was trimmed by 2 bases and the J gene end by 10 bases; junction bases not matched to a gene: 6. CDR3 DNA sequence: TGCGCCAGCAGCTTACGGACAGGGGGACGCTCACCCCTCCACTTT. Residues: CASSLRTGGRSPLHF.

This chain uses TRBV6-5 with TRBJ2-5, with a possible D match to TRBD2 (6 bases). The length of the CDR3 is 14 residues. Germline V gene sequence: CDR1 MNHEY, CDR2 SVGAGI. The V and J ends lost 5 bases and 4 bases respectively, with 14 bases between them. CDR3 loop: CASSNGGWGETQYF. In DNA, the CDR3 is TGTGCCAGCAGTAACGGGGGATGGGGAGAGACCCAGTACTTC.

This clone was counted only a few times. The rearrangement links TRBV5-6 to TRBJ2-1, with D perhaps TRBD2 (6 bases). V was pared by 3 bases and J by 7 bases, with 11 bases between. Germline assignment: CDR1 SGHDT and CDR2 YYEEEE. The CDR3 runs to 13 residues. The CDR3 reads CASSWDSLNEQFF. The CDR3 DNA sequence: TGTGCCAGCAGCTGGGACTCGTTAAATGAGCAGTTCTTC.

The CDR3 DNA follows: TGCAGCGTTGAGGGGGGAAACGAGCAGTACTTC. It encodes CSVEGGNEQYF. The rearrangement links TRBV29-1 to TRBJ2-7; D perhaps matches TRBD2 (6 bases). Germline values: CDR1 SQVTM, CDR2 ANQGSEA. V lost 3 bases and J lost 5, with 8 bases in between. This CDR3 is built from 11 residues.

This clone was recorded only once. V is TRBV12-5 and J is TRBJ2-3, with D perhaps matching TRBD2 (5 bases). The CDR3 has 14 amino acids. Germline values: CDR1 LGHNT, CDR2 FRNRAP. Trimming left V 5 bases short and J 5 bases short, with 14 bases between. CDR3 DNA: TGTGCTAGTGGTCAGAGCGGTGAAGTAGATACGCAGTATTTT. It specifies CASGQSGEVDTQYF.

The genes are TRBV9 and TRBJ2-1, with 7 bases aligning to TRBD1. Trimming cost V 3 bases and J 4 bases; bases outside gene matches: 7. Germline loops: CDR1 SGDLS, CDR2 YYNGEE. The CDR3 is 15 residues long. This chain's CDR3 is CASSGDDRVYNEQFF. CDR3 sequence (DNA): TGTGCCAGCAGCGGGGACGACAGGGTTTACAATGAGCAGTTCTTC.

This chain joins TRBV19 and TRBJ1-5; weak D call: TRBD1 (5 bases). The CDR3 runs to 15 residues. V lost 3 bases and J lost 3, with 12 bases in between. From germline, CDR1 is LNHDA and CDR2 SQIVND (reference sequence). CDR3 region: CASSMQGMTNQPQHF. The CDR3 DNA is TGTGCCAGTAGTATGCAGGGTATGACCAATCAGCCCCAGCATTTT.

This clone was seen a few times. The DNA of the CDR3 is TGTGCCAGCAAAGACATGAACACTGAAGCTTTCTTT. The encoded protein is CASKDMNTEAFF. The chain couples TRBV7-9 to TRBJ1-1; D remains ambiguous. V lost 7 bases and J lost 0, with 6 bases in between. Germline V CDR1 and CDR2: SEHNR, FQNEAQ (reference sequence). This CDR3 is built from 12 residues. Supplemented by reference TRBV7-9 and TRBJ1-1, the full variable domain reads DTGVSQNPRHKITKRGQNVTFRCDPISEHNRLYWYRQTLGQGPEFLTYFQNEAQLEKSRLLSDRFSAERPKGSFSTLEIQRTEQGDSAMYLCASKDMNTEAFFGQGTRLTVV.

The J gene is TRBJ2-2, the V gene TRBV4-1; 10 nucleotides agree with TRBD1. The germline CDR1 and CDR2 sequences are MGHRA and YSYEKL. This CDR3 contains 18 residues. V was pared by 2 bases and J by 4 bases, with 10 bases of the junction left unmatched. The CDR3 sequence: CASSQPGSGTGVTGELFF. The CDR3 bases are TGCGCCAGCAGCCAACCCGGGAGTGGGACAGGGGTCACCGGGGAGCTGTTTTTT.

V gene TRBV30 combines with J gene TRBJ2-7; 10 positions agree with TRBD1. This CDR3 region has 15 residues. Germline CDR1 is GTSNPN and CDR2 is SVGIG (reference sequence). The trim removed 0 bases at V and 3 bases at J, leaving 5 bases unmatched. The CDR3 is CAWSVGTGVGYEQYF. In DNA form, the CDR3 reads TGTGCCTGGAGTGTCGGGACAGGGGTAGGCTACGAGCAGTACTTC.

This clone came up a few times. V usage is TRBV5-6 and J usage is TRBJ1-6, with unresolved D. The CDR3 length is 12 residues. Germline CDR1 is SGHDT and CDR2 is YYEEEE. Trimming removed 6 bases at V and 14 bases at J, with 15 bases between. CDR3 loop: CASTGIREALHF. CDR3 coding DNA: TGTGCCAGCACCGGGATCCGAGAAGCCCTCCACTTT.

A word on this clone: The sample holds other DNA sequences that translate to the same CDR3. The V and J genes are TRBV2 and TRBJ1-2; D is ambiguous. CDR1 and CDR2 (germline): SNHLY, FYNNEI. CDR3 length equals 10 residues. The V end lost 1 base, the J end lost 7 bases, and 1 base lay between the germline ends. CDR3 region: CASSEGGYTF. CDR3 sequence (DNA): TGTGCCAGCAGTGAAGGTGGCTACACCTTC.

The chain carries TRBV29-1 and TRBJ2-2; D might be TRBD1 (6 bases). V was trimmed by 4 bases and J by 3 bases, leaving 15 bases between them. This CDR3 contains 15 residues. CDR1 and CDR2 (germline): SQVTM, ANQGSEA. This CDR3 reads CSVGSGARDTGELFF. The CDR3 DNA follows: TGCAGCGTTGGGTCAGGGGCTCGGGACACCGGGGAGCTGTTTTTT.

This clone was seen only a few times. The V and J genes are TRBV29-1 and TRBJ1-2; 8 bases agree with TRBD1. Unmatched junction bases numbered 7, after V lost 5 bases and J lost 5 bases. Germline V gives CDR1 SQVTM, CDR2 ANQGSEA. The CDR3 sequence is 13 residues long. In DNA, the CDR3 is TGCAGCGTTCAGACAGGGGTCCCATATGGCTACACCTTC. Translation gives CSVQTGVPYGYTF. Looking up the rest from reference TRBV29-1 and TRBJ1-2 gives the full variable domain: SAVISQKPSRDICQRGTSLTIQCQVDSQVTMMFWYRQQPGQSLTLIATANQGSEATYESGFVIDKFPISRPNLTFSTLTVSNMSPEDSSIYLCSVQTGVPYGYTFGSGTRLTVV.

This chain's CDR3 is CSVPGQTNTEAFF. Here the CDR3 DNA reads TGCAGCGTACCGGGACAAACGAACACTGAAGCTTTCTTT. The rearrangement joins TRBV29-1 to TRBJ1-1, with D perhaps matching TRBD1 (6 bases). The germline gives CDR1 SQVTM, CDR2 ANQGSEA. The CDR3 spans 13 residues. V was clipped by 6 bases and J by 1 base, with 12 bases between them.

J is TRBJ1-1 and V is TRBV5-1, with a tentative D call TRBD1 (5 bases). Trimming shortened V by 5 bases and J by 1 base, and 12 bases separated the two germline ends. This CDR3 comprises 14 residues. Germline V lookup: CDR1 SGHRS, CDR2 YFSETQ. The CDR3 region has the DNA TGCGCCAGCAGGACCAGGGTGGAGAACACTGAAGCTTTCTTT. It is translated as CASRTRVENTEAFF.

V gene TRBV19 combines with J gene TRBJ2-1, with unresolved D. The CDR3 consists of 15 residues. Germline V gene sequence: CDR1 LNHDA, CDR2 SQIVND (reference sequence). Trimming removed 10 bases from V and 0 bases from J, with 16 bases in between. CDR3 bases: TGTGCCACCGCCCCTTGGATCCTCTCCTACAATGAGCAGTTCTTC. It yields the protein CATAPWILSYNEQFF.

This rearrangement joins TRBV2 to TRBJ2-2; D is uncertain. Trimming pared 3 bases from V and 0 bases from J, leaving 8 bases between. The germline V gene encodes CDR1 SNHLY and CDR2 FYNNEI. The CDR3 length is 15 residues. The CDR3 loop reads CASSDVGPNTGELFF. In nucleotides, the CDR3 is TGTGCCAGCAGTGATGTTGGACCGAACACCGGGGAGCTGTTTTTT.

The chain couples TRBV7-2 to TRBJ2-7; TRBD2 is a possible D gene (6 bases). Trimming stripped 2 bases from V and 6 bases from J, with 20 bases between. Germline CDR1 SGHTA, CDR2 FQGNSA. CDR3 length: 16 residues. As DNA, the CDR3 is TGTGCCAGCAGCTTATCGTTCGACGGGGGTGGGGCCGAGCAGTACTTC. Translation: CASSLSFDGGGAEQYF.

Judged by abundance, this clone is medium-sized. This chain joins TRBV5-1 and TRBJ2-3; D is unresolved. The germline CDR1 and CDR2 sequences are SGHRS and YFSETQ. The germline V and J ends were trimmed by 3 bases and 0 bases, with 17 bases remaining between them. The CDR3 is made up of 17 amino acids. The CDR3 reads CASSSGPIEASTDTQYF. The CDR3 nucleotides read TGCGCCAGCAGCTCCGGCCCCATAGAAGCTAGCACAGATACGCAGTATTTT.

This clone was seen a handful of times. The genes are TRBV23-1 and TRBJ1-2; D call uncertain. TRBV23-1 is noted as an ORF with a role that remains uncertain. CDR3 length: 13 residues. The CDR3, as DNA: TGCGCTGATGGAAGGATGGGGAACTATGGCTACACCTTC. It codes for CADGRMGNYGYTF.